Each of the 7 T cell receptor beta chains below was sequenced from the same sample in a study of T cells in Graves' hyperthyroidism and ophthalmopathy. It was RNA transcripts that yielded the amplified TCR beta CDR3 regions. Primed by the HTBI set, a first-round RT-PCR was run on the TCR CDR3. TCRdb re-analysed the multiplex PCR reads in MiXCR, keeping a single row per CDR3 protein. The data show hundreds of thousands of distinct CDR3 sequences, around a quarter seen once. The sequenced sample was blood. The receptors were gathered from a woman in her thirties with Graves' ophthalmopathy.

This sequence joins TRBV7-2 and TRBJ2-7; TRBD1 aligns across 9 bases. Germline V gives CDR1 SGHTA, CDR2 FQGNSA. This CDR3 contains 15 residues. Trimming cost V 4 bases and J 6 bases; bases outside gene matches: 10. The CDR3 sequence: CASSYTTGGRGEQYF. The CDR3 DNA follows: TGTGCCAGCAGCTACACGACAGGGGGAAGGGGCGAGCAGTACTTC.

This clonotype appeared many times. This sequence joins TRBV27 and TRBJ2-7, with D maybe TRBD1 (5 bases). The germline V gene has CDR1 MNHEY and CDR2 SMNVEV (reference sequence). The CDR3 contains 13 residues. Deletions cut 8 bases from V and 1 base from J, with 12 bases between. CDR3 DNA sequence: TGTGCCAGCTCCATTCAGGGTTCCTACGAGCAGTACTTC. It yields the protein CASSIQGSYEQYF.

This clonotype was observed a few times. In nucleotides, the CDR3 is TGTGCCAGCAGTTACGGCGTGGTGGAGAACACCGGGGAGCTGTTTTTT. It is translated as CASSYGVVENTGELFF. The V call is TRBV6-5, the J call TRBJ2-2; no clear D. The germline V gene has CDR1 MNHEY and CDR2 SVGAGI. The CDR3 extends over 16 amino acids. V was clipped by 2 bases and J by 1 base, with 11 bases between them.

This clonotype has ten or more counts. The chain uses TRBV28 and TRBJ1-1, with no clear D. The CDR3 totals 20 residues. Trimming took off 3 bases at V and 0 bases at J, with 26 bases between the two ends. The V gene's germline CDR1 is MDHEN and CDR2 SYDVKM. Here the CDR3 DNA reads TGTGCCAGCAGTTTCGTTGTCCTTGGTAGGGCGCACCCAATGAACACTGAAGCTTTCTTT. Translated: CASSFVVLGRAHPMNTEAFF.

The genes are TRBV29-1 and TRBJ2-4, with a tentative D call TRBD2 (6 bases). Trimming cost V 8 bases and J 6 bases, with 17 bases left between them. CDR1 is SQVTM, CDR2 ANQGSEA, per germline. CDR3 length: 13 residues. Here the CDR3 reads CSIGTAGRNIQYF. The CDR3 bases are TGCAGCATTGGGACGGCGGGAAGAAACATTCAGTACTTC.

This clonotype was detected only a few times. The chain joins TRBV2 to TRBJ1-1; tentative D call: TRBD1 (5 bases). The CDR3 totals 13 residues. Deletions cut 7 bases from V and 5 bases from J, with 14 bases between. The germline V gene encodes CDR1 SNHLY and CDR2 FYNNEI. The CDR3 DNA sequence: TGTGCCAGCATTGGGGGGAGGTTAACTGAAGCTTTCTTT. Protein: CASIGGRLTEAFF.

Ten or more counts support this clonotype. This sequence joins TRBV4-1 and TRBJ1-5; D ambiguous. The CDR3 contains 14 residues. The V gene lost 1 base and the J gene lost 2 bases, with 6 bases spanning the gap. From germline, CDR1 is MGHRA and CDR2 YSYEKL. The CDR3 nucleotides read TGCGCCAGCAGCCAAGGACCAGGCAATCAGCCCCAGCATTTT. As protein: CASSQGPGNQPQHF.